This passage covers 25 T cell receptor beta chains from one sample sequenced in a study of cytomegalovirus exposure and HLA in healthy donors (dated by TCRdb to 2016 to 2017). Libraries came from the immunoSEQ multiplex PCR assay. A mixture of 60 forward primers for TCR Vbeta segments and 13 reverse primers for TCR Jbeta segments was used in the multiplex PCR. Entries here come from immuneACCESS through TCRdb and include only in-frame sequences with V and J called. Some clones fail to appear in such tables; in the studies checked, an unresolved V gene covers under half of the shortfall, and the cause of the remainder is unknown. Within this sample are roughly 240,000 clones, with more than 75% of them counted one time only. The ten largest clones add up to 4.5% to 6% of the sample. Sequenced sample: PBMCs. All receptors derive from a woman aged 40-49 years in good health and CMV-seropositive.

The rearrangement joins TRBV19 to TRBJ1-1; perhaps TRBD1 as D (5 bases). There are 14 residues in the CDR3. The V gene's germline CDR1 is LNHDA and CDR2 SQIVND (reference sequence). Trimming shortened V by 5 bases and J by 0 bases, and 10 bases separated the two germline ends. The CDR3 bases are TGTGCCAGTAGTTCCGGGGGTCTGAACACTGAAGCTTTCTTT. Its translation is CASSSGGLNTEAFF.

The chain joins TRBV9 to TRBJ2-5; perhaps TRBD2 as D (5 bases). This CDR3 region has 17 residues. Trimming took 3 bases from V and 5 from J, leaving 23 bases between them. CDR1 is SGDLS, CDR2 YYNGEE, per germline. In nucleotides, the CDR3 is TGTGCCAGCAGCGCAGAGGAAATCGCGGGCCTGCGGGAGACCCAGTACTTC. This codes for CASSAEEIAGLRETQYF.

CDR3: CASSHLKGAGDEKLFF. CDR3 in DNA: TGTGCCAGCAGCCATCTAAAGGGGGCTGGCGATGAAAAACTGTTTTTT. The chain combines TRBV14 with TRBJ1-4, with 7 bases fitting TRBD1. This CDR3 comprises 16 residues. Germline CDR1 SGHDN, CDR2 FVKESK. The J segment lost 6 bases and the V segment lost 3 bases, leaving 10 bases of the junction unmatched.

This clone appeared a few times. This chain uses TRBV14 with TRBJ2-2; 7 nucleotides match TRBD1. The CDR3 is made up of 15 amino acids. The V and J ends lost 4 bases and 4 bases, in that order; junction bases with no gene match: 6. CDR1 SGHDN and CDR2 FVKESK come from the germline V gene. CDR3 region: CASSRDSLSTGELFF. CDR3 coding DNA: TGTGCCAGCAGCCGGGACAGCCTTTCCACCGGGGAGCTGTTTTTT.

The V gene is TRBV7-6, the J gene TRBJ2-5, with 8 bases identical to TRBD2. The V gene's germline CDR1 is SGHVS and CDR2 FNYEAQ. Trimming at V came to 4 bases and at J to 2 bases, leaving 9 bases not matched to a gene. This CDR3 is 16 amino acids long. CDR3 DNA sequence: TGTGCCAGCAGCTATGGGGGGTTAGCGGGGCAAGAGACCCAGTACTTC. Translating it yields CASSYGGLAGQETQYF.

This clone occurred a few times. The chain couples TRBV30 to TRBJ2-2; TRBD1 agrees at 7 bases. CDR1 is GTSNPN, CDR2 SVGIG, per germline (reference sequence). The trim removed 2 bases at V and 5 bases at J, leaving 8 bases unmatched. This CDR3 has 15 residues. The CDR3 is CAWSLRGLRTGELFF. Written as DNA, the CDR3 is TGTGCCTGGAGTTTGAGGGGGCTGAGGACCGGGGAGCTGTTTTTT.

The chain joins TRBV5-6 to TRBJ1-1, with D unresolved. Germline V gives CDR1 SGHDT, CDR2 YYEEEE. V was clipped by 2 bases and J by 0 bases, with 8 bases between them. The CDR3 spans 14 residues. CDR3 nucleotide sequence: TGTGCCAGCAGCTTCCCTAACCTGAACACTGAAGCTTTCTTT. This sequence encodes CASSFPNLNTEAFF.

The V call is TRBV4-1, the J call TRBJ1-1; a possible D gene is TRBD1 (5 bases). Germline lookup yields CDR1 MGHRA and CDR2 YSYEKL. Deletions cut 8 bases from V and 7 bases from J, with 20 bases between. The length of the CDR3 is 14 residues. The CDR3 loop is CASSRDGDRGEAFF. CDR3 bases: TGCGCCAGCTCGCGAGACGGCGATAGGGGTGAAGCTTTCTTT.

The chain recombines TRBV7-2 with TRBJ2-3; the match to TRBD2 covers 9 bases. V shed 4 bases and J 0 bases; nucleotides not matched to a gene: 5. This CDR3 region has 16 residues. CDR1 and CDR2 (germline): SGHTA, FQGNSA. CDR3 in amino acids: CASSSVAGASTDTQYF. The CDR3 DNA is TGTGCCAGCAGCTCGGTAGCGGGAGCAAGCACAGATACGCAGTATTTT. Combining the CDR3 with reference TRBV7-2 and TRBJ2-3 gives the whole variable domain GAGVSQSPSNKVTEKGKDVELRCDPISGHTALYWYRQSLGQGLEFLIYFQGNSAPDKSGLPSDRFSAERTGGSVSTLTIQRTQQEDSAVYLCASSSVAGASTDTQYFGPGTRLTVL.

V usage is TRBV19 and J usage is TRBJ2-7, with D perhaps TRBD2 (6 bases). The CDR3 totals 13 residues. Germline V gene data show CDR1 as LNHDA and CDR2 as SQIVND (reference sequence). Trimming removed 5 bases at V and 2 bases at J, with 10 bases between. CDR3 protein: CASSYREAYEQYF. DNA of the CDR3: TGTGCCAGTAGTTATAGGGAGGCCTACGAGCAGTACTTC.

The gene calls are TRBV6-6 and TRBJ1-3, with TRBD1 as a possible D gene (6 bases). Trimming cost V 4 bases and J 0 bases, with 10 bases left between them. The CDR3 consists of 15 residues. CDR1 MNHNY and CDR2 SVGAGI come from the germline V gene (reference sequence). The CDR3 DNA follows: TGTGCCAGCAGTTGGGACACGAACTCTGGAAACACCATATATTTT. This codes for CASSWDTNSGNTIYF.

This clone was observed once. Within the sample, other DNA sequences also encode this same CDR3. The V call is TRBV29-1, the J call TRBJ1-1; TRBD1 might be the D (5 bases). Between the trimmed V and J ends, which lost 3 bases and 5 bases, there was a span of 13 bases. The CDR3 is made up of 13 amino acids. CDR1 SQVTM and CDR2 ANQGSEA come from the germline V gene. CDR3 protein: CSVDRGAGTEAFF. The CDR3 DNA reads TGCAGCGTTGACCGCGGGGCAGGTACTGAAGCTTTCTTT.

The chain is built from TRBV30 and TRBJ2-1; a weak D match, TRBD2 (5 bases). Trimming shortened V by 1 base and J by 1 base, and 11 bases separated the two germline ends. This CDR3 has 15 amino acids. Germline V gene sequence: CDR1 GTSNPN, CDR2 SVGIG (reference sequence). The CDR3 reads CAWSASGSSYNEQFF. The CDR3 DNA is TGTGCCTGGAGTGCCTCGGGGAGTTCCTACAATGAGCAGTTCTTC.

This clone was seen a few times. The V call is TRBV19, the J call TRBJ2-5; tentative D call: TRBD1 (5 bases). Trimming removed 3 bases from V and 1 base from J, with 12 bases in between. This CDR3 region has 15 residues. The germline V gene has CDR1 LNHDA and CDR2 SQIVND (reference sequence). The CDR3 protein is CASSIMATVQETQYF. The CDR3 DNA reads as TGTGCCAGTAGTATCATGGCGACAGTCCAAGAGACCCAGTACTTC.

This chain joins TRBV14 and TRBJ2-3, with 9 bases fitting TRBD2. The CDR3 runs to 19 residues. V trimming: 4 bases; J trimming: 1 base; junction bases outside the gene matches: 15. Germline V CDR1 and CDR2: SGHDN, FVKESK. The CDR3 nucleotides read TGTGCCAGCAGCCGTTATAGCGGGGGACCCCTTGGACGCACAGATACGCAGTATTTT. Its translation is CASSRYSGGPLGRTDTQYF.

The J gene is TRBJ2-1, the V gene TRBV5-1; possible D gene TRBD2, 6 bases. V lost 0 bases and J lost 1, with 11 bases in between. The CDR3 contains 16 residues. The germline V gene encodes CDR1 SGHRS and CDR2 YFSETQ. In nucleotides, the CDR3 is TGCGCCAGCAGCTTGGCGGGGGACTCATCCTACAATGAGCAGTTCTTC. Translated: CASSLAGDSSYNEQFF. Based on the CDR3 plus reference TRBV5-1 and TRBJ2-1, the full variable domain is KAGVTQTPRYLIKTRGQQVTLSCSPISGHRSVSWYQQTPGQGLQFLFEYFSETQRNKGNFPGRFSGRQFSNSRSEMNVSTLELGDSALYLCASSLAGDSSYNEQFFGPGTRLTVL.

This clone appeared once. J is TRBJ2-3 and V is TRBV9; a possible D gene is TRBD2 (7 bases). Trimming took off 3 bases at V and 9 bases at J, with 17 bases between the two ends. The CDR3 is 14 residues long. Germline-derived CDR1 and CDR2 are SGDLS and YYNGEE. The CDR3: CASSEGGRSETQYF. Written as DNA, the CDR3 is TGTGCCAGCAGCGAGGGGGGGAGAAGTGAGACGCAGTATTTT.

The V gene is TRBV5-1, the J gene TRBJ2-2; a weak D match, TRBD2 (6 bases). This CDR3 has 14 residues. In germline, CDR1 is SGHRS, CDR2 YFSETQ. Trimming shortened V by 2 bases and J by 4 bases, and 9 bases separated the two germline ends. CDR3 in amino acids: CASSFGTSTGELFF. CDR3 bases: TGCGCCAGCAGCTTCGGGACTTCCACCGGGGAGCTGTTTTTT. The full variable domain, its missing parts supplied by reference TRBV5-1 and TRBJ2-2, is KAGVTQTPRYLIKTRGQQVTLSCSPISGHRSVSWYQQTPGQGLQFLFEYFSETQRNKGNFPGRFSGRQFSNSRSEMNVSTLELGDSALYLCASSFGTSTGELFFGEGSRLTVL.

This clone was counted a few times. The chain carries TRBV7-8 and TRBJ2-3, with TRBD2 matching over 11 bases. The CDR3 spans 16 residues. CDR1 and CDR2 from the germline V gene are SGHVS and FQNEAQ. Germline trimming cut 6 bases from V and 0 bases from J; bases unmatched to any gene: 5. In DNA form, the CDR3 reads TGTGCCAGCAGTATTAGCGGGGGGGATAGCACAGATACGCAGTATTTT. Amino acid sequence: CASSISGGDSTDTQYF.

The V and J genes are TRBV7-6 and TRBJ1-1; unclear D gene. CDR3 size: 16 residues. The ends were cut back, 1 base at V and 1 base at J, with 13 bases in the middle. The germline V gene has CDR1 SGHVS and CDR2 FNYEAQ. DNA of the CDR3: TGTGCCAGCAGCTTAGGTTCTGGGCGTTCGAACACTGAAGCTTTCTTT. This encodes CASSLGSGRSNTEAFF.

This chain links TRBV2 with TRBJ2-3; 9 bases are shared with TRBD2. CDR3 length equals 15 residues. CDR1 SNHLY and CDR2 FYNNEI come from the germline V gene. V trimming: 5 bases; J trimming: 1 base; junction bases outside the gene matches: 4. DNA of the CDR3: TGTGCCAGCAGTTCCGAGCGGGGGGGCACAGATACGCAGTATTTT. This encodes CASSSERGGTDTQYF. Complete variable domain (other parts from reference TRBV2 and TRBJ2-3): EPEVTQTPSHQVTQMGQEVILRCVPISNHLYFYWYRQILGQKVEFLVSFYNNEISEKSEIFDDQFSVERPDGSNFTLKIRSTKLEDSAMYFCASSSERGGTDTQYFGPGTRLTVL.

The CDR3 is CASSIDRSNQPQHF. The CDR3, as DNA: TGTGCCAGTAGTATCGACAGAAGCAATCAGCCCCAGCATTTT. The chain recombines TRBV19 with TRBJ1-5; D is possibly TRBD1 (5 bases). Germline values: CDR1 LNHDA, CDR2 SQIVND (reference sequence). Trimming removed 3 bases from V and 1 base from J, with 7 bases in between. CDR3 length equals 14 residues.

CDR3 sequence: CASSRGIAGGTDTQYF. The DNA of the CDR3 is TGTGCCAGCAGCCGAGGAATAGCGGGAGGTACAGATACGCAGTATTTT. This chain uses TRBV7-2 with TRBJ2-3, with 10 bases identical to TRBD2. J was trimmed by 3 bases and V by 5 bases; bases with no gene match: 8. The CDR3 is 16 residues long. Per germline, CDR1 SGHTA and CDR2 FQGNSA.

This chain links TRBV5-3 with TRBJ2-2; D is undetermined. TRBV5-3 is an ORF, with its function uncertain. The V end was cut by 0 bases, the J end by 2 bases, with 11 bases between. The length of the CDR3 is 16 residues. The CDR3 here is CARSLAGGVNTGELFF. The CDR3 nucleotides read TGTGCCAGAAGCTTGGCCGGCGGAGTAAACACCGGGGAGCTGTTTTTT.

V and J are TRBV4-3 and TRBJ1-2; D gene ambiguous. Germline V CDR1 and CDR2: LGHNA, YSLEER. The CDR3 runs 13 residues. V lost 0 bases to trimming and J lost 4 bases, with 6 bases between them. The CDR3 region has the DNA TGCGCCAGCAGCCAAGATGCCAGCTATGGCTACACCTTC. This sequence encodes CASSQDASYGYTF.